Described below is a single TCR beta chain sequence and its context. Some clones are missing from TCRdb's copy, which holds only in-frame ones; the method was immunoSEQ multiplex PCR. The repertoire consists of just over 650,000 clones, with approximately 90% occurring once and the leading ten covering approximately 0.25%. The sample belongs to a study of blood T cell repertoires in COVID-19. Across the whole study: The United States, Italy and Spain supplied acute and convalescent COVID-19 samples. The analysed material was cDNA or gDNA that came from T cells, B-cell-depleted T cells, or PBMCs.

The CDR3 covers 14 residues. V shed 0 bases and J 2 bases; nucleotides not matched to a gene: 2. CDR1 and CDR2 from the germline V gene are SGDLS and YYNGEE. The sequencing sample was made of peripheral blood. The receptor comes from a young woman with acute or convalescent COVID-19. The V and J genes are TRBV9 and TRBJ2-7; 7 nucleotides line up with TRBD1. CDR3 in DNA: TGTGCCAGCAGCGTAGGTGGACAGGCCTACGAGCAGTACTTC. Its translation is CASSVGGQAYEQYF.